This TCR beta chain was recovered during a study of blood T cells in healthy people across ages. Details on this clonotype: As yet, its antigen is unknown.

Findings and limits, study-wide: A roughly linear age-dependent decrease characterized TCR beta diversity per million T cells.

V shed 6 bases and J 0 bases; nucleotides not matched to a gene: 12. The CDR3 loop spans 17 amino acids. Next came a second PCR, run for roughly 6 to 11 cycles, which used a sample-barcoded 5' primer along with a J-beta primer mix. TCRdb itself ran the 5' RACE reads through MiXCR, one entry per CDR3 protein. The sample has about 510,000 distinct CDR3 sequences, roughly a quarter seen once. These data also formed part of another study, on T cells of mothers and their children. That work adds: Within related and unrelated pairs, thymic selection shapes TCR recombination output in a similar way. Overlap in related mother-child pairs always slightly exceeded unrelated pairs, never significantly.

This sequence joins TRBV12-3 or TRBV12-4 and TRBJ1-1; TRBD1 agrees at 8 bases. This TCR derives from a boy aged 2-9 years in good health. Sequencing input: blood. CDR3 nucleotides: TGTGCCAGCAGCCCGACAGGGGCTCGGGGGATGAACACTGAAGCTTTCTTT. This encodes CASSPTGARGMNTEAFF.